This passage covers 23 T cell receptor beta chains from one sample sequenced in a study of regulatory T cells in long-lasting Graves disease (dated by TCRdb to 2020 to 2023). Read against the paper, the sample's time point label means: newly diagnosed GD, antithyroid drugs for less than 3 months. For both TCR sequencing and RNA sequencing, RNA was extracted from PBMCs in TRIzol. Preparation of the library involved multiplex PCR. Sequencer: Illumina HiSeq 4000. To build TCR beta libraries, CDR3 regions were amplified by Arm-PCR using iRepertoire HTBI primers. TCRdb took the public reads, trimmed them with fastp at Q25, ran MiXCR for clone calling and kept in-frame beta chains. Rows matching on CDR3 protein sequence are summarized as one entry with the most common DNA and genes. This sample has 620,000 or so distinct CDR3 sequences in its table, and roughly 15% of those were observed once. The biggest ten clones account for 18% of the sample.

The same data also went into a second study, on T cells in Graves' hyperthyroidism and ophthalmopathy.

The sample in question was peripheral blood mononuclear cells (PBMCs), obtained at new diagnosis, from a patient treated with antithyroid drugs. The source is a woman aged 25 to 45 with Graves disease. Donor details come from another sample of the same person, matched by shared clones.

This clonotype was seen a few times. The chain combines TRBV27 with TRBJ1-2, with 7 bases identical to TRBD1. CDR3 size: 13 residues. Germline CDR1 reads MNHEY; CDR2 reads SMNVEV (reference sequence). V gave up 6 bases and J gave up 6 bases; unmatched junction bases: 7. Written as DNA, the CDR3 is TGTGCCAGCAGAGACCCGGGACAGCATGGCTACACCTTC. Translating gives CASRDPGQHGYTF.

This clonotype was picked up many times. The rearrangement links TRBV12-3 or TRBV12-4 to TRBJ2-7; 7 nucleotides agree with TRBD1. V dropped 2 bases and J dropped 4; count of bases not matched to a gene: 11. The CDR3 runs to 16 residues. The CDR3 nucleotides read TGTGCCAGCAGTTTACCGGAGACAGGGTTAAGGTACGAGCAGTACTTC. Encoded protein: CASSLPETGLRYEQYF.

This sequence joins TRBV16 and TRBJ1-2; possibly TRBD1 for D (5 bases). V was clipped by 3 bases and J by 4 bases, with 12 bases between them. CDR1 is KGHSY and CDR2 is FQNENV in the germline V gene. The CDR3 consists of 14 residues. The CDR3 DNA reads TGTGCCAGCAGCCATGACAGAGTCTCCTATGGCTACACCTTC. Its translation: CASSHDRVSYGYTF.

In this sample, this clonotype turned up many times. This rearrangement joins TRBV12-3 or TRBV12-4 to TRBJ2-2, with 9 positions matching TRBD1. V lost 7 bases to trimming and J lost 2 bases; unmatched junction nucleotides: 8. The CDR3 is 16 amino acids. CDR3 DNA: TGTGCCAGCAAACCGGGACAGGGATATAACACCGGGGAGCTGTTTTTT. Amino acids: CASKPGQGYNTGELFF.

V is TRBV6-2 or TRBV6-3 and J is TRBJ2-5; the D call may be TRBD1 or TRBD2 (7 bases each). V was pared by 5 bases and J by 1 base, with 26 bases between. This CDR3 spans 19 amino acids. Germline V CDR1 and CDR2: MNHEY, SVGEGT. The CDR3 loop is CASSESPGGGQGVQETQYF. The CDR3 DNA follows: TGTGCCAGCAGTGAAAGCCCAGGGGGGGGCCAGGGGGTCCAAGAGACCCAGTACTTC.

This clonotype occurred many times. The rearrangement links TRBV29-1 to TRBJ1-2; no clear D. V dropped 6 bases and J dropped 0 bases, with 17 bases sitting between them. The CDR3 consists of 15 residues. Germline CDR1 reads SQVTM; CDR2 reads ANQGSEA. The chain's CDR3 is CSVTSTETPNYGYTF. The CDR3 DNA reads as TGCAGCGTGACGTCTACAGAGACTCCTAACTATGGCTACACCTTC.

This clonotype was recorded a few times. The chain employs TRBV20-1 and TRBJ2-7; unclear D gene. V was cut by 3 bases and J by 4 bases, with 16 bases left in between. The CDR3 has 14 residues. Germline V gene sequence: CDR1 DFQATT, CDR2 SNEGSKA (reference sequence). CDR3 residues: CSARDLGKAYEQYF. CDR3 bases: TGCAGTGCTAGGGACCTCGGTAAGGCTTACGAGCAGTACTTC.

This clonotype was counted at least ten times. This rearrangement joins TRBV28 to TRBJ1-1, with D possibly matching TRBD1 (5 bases). Germline V gene lookup returns CDR1 MDHEN and CDR2 SYDVKM. V lost 10 bases, J lost 5 bases, and 14 bases lay in between. This CDR3 region has 12 residues. DNA of the CDR3: TGTGCCACCGCCCAGGGTAATACTGAAGCTTTCTTT. It encodes CATAQGNTEAFF.

The table lists this clonotype with many counts. This chain connects TRBV11-1 to TRBJ2-1; D perhaps matches TRBD2 (6 bases). Deletions cut 7 bases from V and 10 bases from J, with 17 bases between. CDR3 length equals 13 residues. The germline CDR1 and CDR2 sequences are SGHAT and FQDESV (reference sequence). The CDR3 is CASNLGSGLEQFF. As DNA, the CDR3 is TGTGCCAGCAACCTGGGCAGCGGGCTAGAGCAGTTCTTC.

Worth noting for this clonotype: At one end, the junction sequence differs from germline, possibly due to a read error. The gene calls are TRBV30 and TRBJ2-1; D unclear. The CDR3 loop spans 11 amino acids. Germline CDR1 reads GTSNPN; CDR2 reads SVGIG (reference sequence). The CDR3 bases are TGTGCCCGGAGTGGTCGGGTTGAGCAGTTCTTC. Amino acids: CARSGRVEQFF.

Concerning this clonotype itself: A much larger clone lies a single base off, so this may be a read error. The rearrangement links TRBV28 to TRBJ2-7; D may correspond to TRBD1 or TRBD2 (5 bases each). Germline CDR1 is MDHEN and CDR2 is SYDVKM. The CDR3 is made up of 16 amino acids. V was trimmed by 6 bases and J by 7 bases, leaving 25 bases between them. The CDR3 nucleotides read TGTGCCAGCAGCAATCCCTCGGGGTGGGGCTACGCTGAGCAGTACTTC. It specifies CASSNPSGWGYAEQYF.

This clonotype was found a few times. The chain carries TRBV28 and TRBJ2-1; 8 nucleotides align to TRBD1. The CDR3 is 18 residues long. CDR1 MDHEN and CDR2 SYDVKM come from the germline V gene. V lost 6 bases, J lost 1 base, and 14 bases stayed unmatched. CDR3 protein: CASSAVPGQEWSYNEQFF. The CDR3 DNA sequence: TGTGCCAGCAGCGCAGTCCCGGGACAGGAGTGGTCCTACAATGAGCAGTTCTTC. Full variable domain (missing parts from reference TRBV28 and TRBJ2-1): DVKVTQSSRYLVKRTGEKVFLECVQDMDHENMFWYRQDPGLGLRLIYFSYDVKMKEKGDIPEGYSVSREKKERFSLILESASTNQTSMYLCASSAVPGQEWSYNEQFFGPGTRLTVL.

Note on this clonotype: Since a much larger clone is just one base distant, this may be a read error. J is TRBJ2-1 and V is TRBV27, with 9 bases identical to TRBD2. V lost 2 bases and J lost 6; bases outside the gene matches: 8. Germline V lookup: CDR1 MNHEY, CDR2 SMNVEV (reference sequence). The CDR3 extends over 16 amino acids. CDR3 nucleotide sequence: TGTGCCAGCAGTTTAGGGGAAAGCGGGGGGTTCAATGAGCAGTTCTTC. Translation: CASSLGESGGFNEQFF.

The chain is built from TRBV20-1 and TRBJ1-2; D is unclear. V shed 6 bases and J shed 8 bases, with 13 bases lying between them. The germline V gene has CDR1 DFQATT and CDR2 SNEGSKA (reference sequence). The CDR3 spans 11 residues. The CDR3 region is CSAPTREGYTF. In nucleotides, the CDR3 is TGCAGTGCCCCCACTCGGGAAGGCTACACCTTC.

This clonotype has a handful of counts. A single base separates this from a much larger clone, so it may be a read error. The chain links TRBV28 to TRBJ2-7, with D possibly called TRBD1 or TRBD2 (5 bases each). From germline, CDR1 is MDHEN and CDR2 SYDVKM. V lost 5 bases and J 0 bases, leaving 20 bases between the germline ends. This CDR3 contains 17 residues. The CDR3: CASSIRGSSRGSYEQYF. The CDR3 DNA follows: TGTGCCAGCAGTATCCGGGGCTCGTCTAGAGGCTCCTACGAGCAGTACTTC.

In DNA form, the CDR3 reads TGTGCCAGCAACGCCGCCAGTGGTTCCTATAATTCACCCCTCCACTTT. This encodes CASNAASGSYNSPLHF. This chain uses TRBV6-1 with TRBJ1-6; D call uncertain. CDR3 length: 16 residues. Germline V gene sequence: CDR1 MNHNS, CDR2 SASEGT. Trimming cost V 7 bases and J 1 base, with 14 bases left between them.

The J gene is TRBJ2-1, the V gene TRBV6-2 or TRBV6-3, with D uncertain. Trimming pared 2 bases from V and 7 bases from J, leaving 15 bases between. There are 15 residues in the CDR3. The V gene's germline CDR1 is MNHEY and CDR2 SVGEGT. CDR3 region: CASSYRVSGLNEQFF. The CDR3 DNA reads TGTGCCAGCAGTTACCGTGTTTCAGGTCTGAATGAGCAGTTCTTC.

In this sample, this clonotype turned up many times. This chain connects TRBV5-1 to TRBJ2-7; no definite D call. The CDR3 contains 14 residues. The germline V and J ends were trimmed by 3 bases and 2 bases, with 12 bases remaining between them. Germline V CDR1 and CDR2: SGHRS, YFSETQ. As DNA, the CDR3 is TGCGCCAGCAGCTCGGCCGGGTCCACCTACGAGCAGTACTTC. Its translation is CASSSAGSTYEQYF.

There are many counts of this clonotype. V is TRBV7-2 and J is TRBJ1-1; 7 bases line up with TRBD1. The CDR3 extends over 16 amino acids. The germline V gene encodes CDR1 SGHTA and CDR2 FQGNSA. The junction had 8 bases not matched to a gene; V was cut back by 2 bases and J by 2 bases. CDR3 nucleotide sequence: TGTGCCAGCAGCTTACAAGGGGGCGCGTACAACACTGAAGCTTTCTTT. This encodes CASSLQGGAYNTEAFF.

This clonotype was recorded many times. This chain uses TRBV28 with TRBJ2-1; maybe TRBD2 (6 bases). Germline CDR1 reads MDHEN; CDR2 reads SYDVKM. Trimming cost V 1 base and J 9 bases, with 16 bases left between them. The CDR3 spans 15 residues. The CDR3 loop reads CASSLSGVPFSEQFF. DNA for the CDR3: TGTGCCAGCAGTTTATCGGGAGTTCCCTTTAGTGAGCAGTTCTTC.

The chain employs TRBV5-4 and TRBJ1-1; D remains unclear. The germline V and J ends were trimmed by 7 bases and 1 base, with 14 bases remaining between them. In germline, CDR1 is SGHNT, CDR2 YYREEE (reference sequence). This CDR3 comprises 14 residues. The CDR3 sequence is CASGSGGRNTEAFF. The CDR3 nucleotides are TGTGCCAGCGGGTCTGGAGGCCGGAACACTGAAGCTTTCTTT.

V and J are TRBV13 and TRBJ2-1; 14 bases align to TRBD2. The CDR3 has 23 residues. The ends lost 4 bases at V and 0 bases at J; junction bases unmatched: 20. Per germline, CDR1 PRHDT and CDR2 FYEKMQ (reference sequence). This chain's CDR3 is CASSSEGLAGGTEKPSSYNEQFF. CDR3 DNA: TGTGCCAGCAGCTCCGAAGGACTAGCGGGAGGAACAGAAAAACCTAGCTCCTACAATGAGCAGTTCTTC.

This clonotype was counted many times. J is TRBJ2-3 and V is TRBV15; 13 bases are a match to TRBD2. This CDR3 is built from 20 residues. Germline-derived CDR1 and CDR2 are LNHNV and YYDKDF (reference sequence). With V trimmed by 2 bases and J by 2 bases, 13 bases remained unmatched. As DNA, the CDR3 is TGTGCCACCAGCAGAAGGATGCAGGGACTAGCGGGACCTTACACAGATACGCAGTATTTT. It codes for CATSRRMQGLAGPYTDTQYF. The full variable domain, with the rest looked up from reference TRBV15 and TRBJ2-3, is DAMVIQNPRYQVTQFGKPVTLSCSQTLNHNVMYWYQQKSSQAPKLLFHYYDKDFNNEADTPDNFQSRRPNTSFCFLDIRSPGLGDTAMYLCATSRRMQGLAGPYTDTQYFGPGTRLTVL.